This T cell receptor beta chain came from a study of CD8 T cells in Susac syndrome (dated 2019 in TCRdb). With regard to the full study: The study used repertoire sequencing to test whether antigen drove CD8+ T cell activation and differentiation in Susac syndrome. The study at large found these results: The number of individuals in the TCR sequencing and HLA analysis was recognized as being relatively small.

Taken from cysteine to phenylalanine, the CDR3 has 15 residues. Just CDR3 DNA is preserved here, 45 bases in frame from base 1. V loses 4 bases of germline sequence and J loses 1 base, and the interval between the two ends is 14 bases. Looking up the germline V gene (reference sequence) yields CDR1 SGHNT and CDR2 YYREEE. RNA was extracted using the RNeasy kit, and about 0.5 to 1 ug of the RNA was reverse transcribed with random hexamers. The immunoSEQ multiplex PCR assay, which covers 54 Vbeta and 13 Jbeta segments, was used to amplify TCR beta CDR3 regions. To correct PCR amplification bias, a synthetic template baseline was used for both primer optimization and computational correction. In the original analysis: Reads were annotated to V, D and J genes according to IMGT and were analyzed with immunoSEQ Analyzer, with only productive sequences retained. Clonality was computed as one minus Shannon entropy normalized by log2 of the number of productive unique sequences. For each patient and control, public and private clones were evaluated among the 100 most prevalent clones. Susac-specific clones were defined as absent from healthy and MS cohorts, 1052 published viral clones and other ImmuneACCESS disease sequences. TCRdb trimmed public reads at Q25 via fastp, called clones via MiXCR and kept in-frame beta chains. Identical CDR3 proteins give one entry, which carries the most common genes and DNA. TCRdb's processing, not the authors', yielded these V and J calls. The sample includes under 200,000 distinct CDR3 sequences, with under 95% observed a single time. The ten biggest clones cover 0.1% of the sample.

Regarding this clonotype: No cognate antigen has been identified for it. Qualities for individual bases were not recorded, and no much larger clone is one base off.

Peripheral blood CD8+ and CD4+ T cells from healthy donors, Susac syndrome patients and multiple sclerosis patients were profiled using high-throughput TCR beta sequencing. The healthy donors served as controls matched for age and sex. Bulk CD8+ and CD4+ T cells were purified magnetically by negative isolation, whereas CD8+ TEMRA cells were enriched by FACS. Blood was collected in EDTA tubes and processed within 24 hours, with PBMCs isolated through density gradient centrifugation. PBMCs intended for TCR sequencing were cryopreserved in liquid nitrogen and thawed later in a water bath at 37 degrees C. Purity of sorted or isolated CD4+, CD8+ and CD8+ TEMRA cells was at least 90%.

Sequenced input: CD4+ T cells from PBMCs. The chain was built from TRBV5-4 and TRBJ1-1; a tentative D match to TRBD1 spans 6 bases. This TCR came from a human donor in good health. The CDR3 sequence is CASSHRTAPNTEAFF. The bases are TGTGCCAGCAGCCACCGGACAGCTCCGAACACTGAAGCTTTCTTT.